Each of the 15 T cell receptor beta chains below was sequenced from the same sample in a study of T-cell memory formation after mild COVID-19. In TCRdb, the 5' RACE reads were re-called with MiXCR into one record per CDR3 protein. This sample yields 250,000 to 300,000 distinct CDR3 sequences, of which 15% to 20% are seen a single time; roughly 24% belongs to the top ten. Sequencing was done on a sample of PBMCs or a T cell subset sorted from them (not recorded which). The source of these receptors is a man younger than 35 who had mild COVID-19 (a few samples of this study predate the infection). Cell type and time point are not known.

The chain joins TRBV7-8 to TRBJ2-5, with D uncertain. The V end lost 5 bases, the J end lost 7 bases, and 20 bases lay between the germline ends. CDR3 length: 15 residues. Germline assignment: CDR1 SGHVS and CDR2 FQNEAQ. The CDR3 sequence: CASSRIRTDPGTQYF. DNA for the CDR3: TGTGCCAGCAGCAGAATCCGGACCGACCCCGGGACCCAGTACTTC.

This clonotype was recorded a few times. CDR3 region: CASSVAGKSYEQYF. CDR3 coding DNA: TGTGCCAGCAGCGTGGCAGGAAAATCCTACGAGCAGTACTTC. V gene TRBV9 combines with J gene TRBJ2-7; no clear D gene. From germline, CDR1 is SGDLS and CDR2 YYNGEE. V lost 2 bases to trimming and J lost 1 base, with 10 bases between them. The CDR3 has 14 residues.

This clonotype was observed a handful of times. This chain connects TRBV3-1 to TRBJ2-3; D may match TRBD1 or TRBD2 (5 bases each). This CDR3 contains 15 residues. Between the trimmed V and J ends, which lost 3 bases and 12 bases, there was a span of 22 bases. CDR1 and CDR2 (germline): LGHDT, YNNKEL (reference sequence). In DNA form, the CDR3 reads TGTGCCAGCAGCCAGATGCCAGGAGAGGGGATCGTTCAGTATTTT. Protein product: CASSQMPGEGIVQYF.

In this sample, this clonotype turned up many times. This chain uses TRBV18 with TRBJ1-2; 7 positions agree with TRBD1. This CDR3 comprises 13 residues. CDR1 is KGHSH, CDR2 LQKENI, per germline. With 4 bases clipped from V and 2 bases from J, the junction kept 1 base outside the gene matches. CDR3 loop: CASSQDRNYGYTF. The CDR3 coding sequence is TGTGCCAGCTCACAGGACAGGAACTATGGCTACACCTTC.

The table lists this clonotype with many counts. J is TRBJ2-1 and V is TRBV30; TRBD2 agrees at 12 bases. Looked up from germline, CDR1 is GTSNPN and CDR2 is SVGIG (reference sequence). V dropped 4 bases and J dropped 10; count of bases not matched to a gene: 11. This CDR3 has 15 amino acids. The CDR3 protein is CAWTSGGAVWSEQFF. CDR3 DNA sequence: TGTGCCTGGACTAGCGGGGGGGCCGTATGGAGCGAGCAGTTCTTC.

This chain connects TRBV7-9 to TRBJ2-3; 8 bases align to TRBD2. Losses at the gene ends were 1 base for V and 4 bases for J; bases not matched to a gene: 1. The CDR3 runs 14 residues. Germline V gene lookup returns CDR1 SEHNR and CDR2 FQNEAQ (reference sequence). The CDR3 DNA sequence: TGTGCCAGCAGCTTAGTCGGGGGGGCAGATACGCAGTATTTT. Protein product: CASSLVGGADTQYF.

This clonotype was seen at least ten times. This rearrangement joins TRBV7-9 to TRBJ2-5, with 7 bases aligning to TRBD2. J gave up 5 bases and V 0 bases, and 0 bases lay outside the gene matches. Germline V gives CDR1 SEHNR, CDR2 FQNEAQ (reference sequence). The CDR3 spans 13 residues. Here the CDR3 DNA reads TGTGCCAGCAGCTTAGCCGGGGGGGAGACCCAGTACTTC. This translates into CASSLAGGETQYF.

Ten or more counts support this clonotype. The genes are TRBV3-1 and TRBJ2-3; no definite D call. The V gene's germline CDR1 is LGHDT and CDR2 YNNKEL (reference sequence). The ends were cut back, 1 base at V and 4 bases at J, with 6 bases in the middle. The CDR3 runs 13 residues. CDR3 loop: CASSQVMSDTQYF. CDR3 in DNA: TGTGCCAGCAGCCAAGTAATGTCAGATACGCAGTATTTT.

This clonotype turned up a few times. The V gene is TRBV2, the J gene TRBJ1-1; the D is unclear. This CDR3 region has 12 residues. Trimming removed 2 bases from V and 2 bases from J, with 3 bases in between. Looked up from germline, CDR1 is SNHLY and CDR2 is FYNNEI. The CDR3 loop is CASSEFNTEAFF. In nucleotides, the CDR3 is TGTGCCAGCAGTGAATTTAACACTGAAGCTTTCTTT.

In nucleotides, the CDR3 is TGTGCTAGTGGTCAGGACAGGGGTTACGAGCAGTACTTC. This translates into CASGQDRGYEQYF. The chain employs TRBV12-5 and TRBJ2-7, with 9 nucleotides matching TRBD1. Germline V gene data show CDR1 as LGHNT and CDR2 as FRNRAP. Unmatched junction bases numbered 3, after V lost 5 bases and J lost 4 bases. The CDR3 has 13 amino acids.

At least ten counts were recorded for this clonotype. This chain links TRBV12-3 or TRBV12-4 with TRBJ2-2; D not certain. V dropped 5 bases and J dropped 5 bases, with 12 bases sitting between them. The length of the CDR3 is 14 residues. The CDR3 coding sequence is TGTGCCAGCAGTCCCGGCTTCCCGACCGGGGAGCTGTTTTTT. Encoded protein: CASSPGFPTGELFF.

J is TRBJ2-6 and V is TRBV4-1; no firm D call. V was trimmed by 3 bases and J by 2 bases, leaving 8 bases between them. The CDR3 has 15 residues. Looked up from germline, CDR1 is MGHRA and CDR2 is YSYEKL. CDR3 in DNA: TGCGCCAGCAGCCAGGCCCCGCCTGGGGCCAACGTCCTGACTTTC. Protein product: CASSQAPPGANVLTF.

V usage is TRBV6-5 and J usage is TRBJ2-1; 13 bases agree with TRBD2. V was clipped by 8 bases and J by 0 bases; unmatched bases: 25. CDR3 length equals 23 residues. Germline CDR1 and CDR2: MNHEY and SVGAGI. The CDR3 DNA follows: TGTGCCAGCGGGGGGGCCAACCCGACCAAGACTAGCGGGAGGAACAGCTCCTACAATGAGCAGTTCTTC. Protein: CASGGANPTKTSGRNSSYNEQFF.

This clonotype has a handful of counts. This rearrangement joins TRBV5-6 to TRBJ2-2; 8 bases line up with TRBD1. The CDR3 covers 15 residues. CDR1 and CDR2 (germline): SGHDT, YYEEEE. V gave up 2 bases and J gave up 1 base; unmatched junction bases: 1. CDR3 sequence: CASSFGTGNTGELFF. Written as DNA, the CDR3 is TGTGCCAGCAGCTTCGGGACAGGGAACACCGGGGAGCTGTTTTTT.

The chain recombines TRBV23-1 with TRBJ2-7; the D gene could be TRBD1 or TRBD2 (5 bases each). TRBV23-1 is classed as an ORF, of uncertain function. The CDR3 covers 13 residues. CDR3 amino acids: CPLEGKNSYEQYV. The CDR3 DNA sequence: TGCCCCCTTGAGGGGAAAAACTCCTACGAGCAGTACGTC.